The next 8 T cell receptor beta chains were all read from a single sample in a study of blood T cell repertoires in COVID-19. Measured with immunoSEQ multiplex PCR; TCRdb has only the in-frame clones, and not every one. The table shows roughly 290,000 clones, with 85% to 90% occurring only once. Input material: peripheral blood. These TCRs come from a man aged 25-40 years with acute or convalescent COVID-19.

The gene calls are TRBV19 and TRBJ2-7; D is ambiguous. The CDR3 totals 14 residues. Germline CDR1 LNHDA, CDR2 SQIVND (reference sequence). Trimming pared 1 base from V and 0 bases from J, leaving 7 bases between. The CDR3 coding sequence is TGTGCCAGTAGTATAGCAGGCAGCTCCTACGAGCAGTACTTC. This codes for CASSIAGSSYEQYF.

The chain's CDR3 is CASSFPGQGETQYF. CDR3 nucleotide sequence: TGCGCCAGCAGCTTCCCGGGCCAGGGAGAGACCCAGTACTTC. The V call is TRBV5-1, the J call TRBJ2-5, with D possibly being TRBD1 (5 bases). Trimming pared 2 bases from V and 4 bases from J, leaving 12 bases between. The germline CDR1 and CDR2 sequences are SGHRS and YFSETQ. The CDR3 has 14 amino acids.

The chain carries TRBV6-5 and TRBJ1-6; TRBD1 aligns across 11 bases. The CDR3 is made up of 13 amino acids. In germline, CDR1 is MNHEY, CDR2 SVGAGI. With 7 bases clipped from V and 10 bases from J, the junction kept 3 bases outside the gene matches. The CDR3 loop is CASNRDRGSPLHF. The DNA of the CDR3 is TGTGCCAGCAATCGGGACAGGGGGTCACCCCTCCACTTT.

This clone has just a few counts. The chain links TRBV9 to TRBJ2-3, with D tentatively TRBD2 (5 bases). Germline values: CDR1 SGDLS, CDR2 YYNGEE. The V and J ends lost 0 bases and 2 bases respectively, with 16 bases between them. The CDR3 is 17 amino acids. The CDR3 protein is CASSVGVRRGVTDTQYF. The CDR3 coding sequence is TGTGCCAGCAGCGTAGGAGTTCGACGGGGAGTCACAGATACGCAGTATTTT.

The chain links TRBV7-3 to TRBJ1-6; D is unclear. CDR1 is SGHTA and CDR2 is FQGTGA in the germline V gene. Trimming removed 0 bases at V and 0 bases at J, with 3 bases between. This CDR3 spans 15 amino acids. Written as DNA, the CDR3 is TGTGCCAGCAGCTTAACGAGCTCCTATAATTCACCCCTCCACTTT. Protein sequence: CASSLTSSYNSPLHF. The full variable domain, rest sourced from reference TRBV7-3 and TRBJ1-6, is GAGVSQTPSNKVTEKGKYVELRCDPISGHTALYWYRQSLGQGPEFLIYFQGTGAADDSGLPNDRFFAVRPEGSVSTLKIQRTERGDSAVYLCASSLTSSYNSPLHFGNGTRLTVT.

The chain has TRBV6-5 and TRBJ2-3, with D tentatively TRBD2 (7 bases). The germline V gene has CDR1 MNHEY and CDR2 SVGAGI. CDR3 length: 15 residues. V was shortened by 2 bases and J by 1 base, with 10 bases between the two germline ends. This CDR3 reads CASSYGGGRTDTQYF. The DNA for the CDR3 is TGTGCCAGCAGTTACGGGGGGGGGCGCACAGATACGCAGTATTTT.

J is TRBJ2-6 and V is TRBV4-2; the D gene is possibly TRBD1 (6 bases). V lost 3 bases and J lost 4, with 16 bases in between. CDR1 and CDR2 from the germline V gene are LGHNA and YNFKEQ. The CDR3 loop spans 17 amino acids. In DNA form, the CDR3 reads TGTGCCAGCAGCCAGGGGACGAGGGGGACGGGGGCCAACGTCCTGACTTTC. Amino acid sequence: CASSQGTRGTGANVLTF.

The chain couples TRBV10-3 to TRBJ1-2; a possible D gene is TRBD1 (5 bases). The length of the CDR3 is 14 residues. In germline, CDR1 is ENHRY, CDR2 SYGVKD. Deletions cut 0 bases from V and 10 bases from J, with 15 bases between. CDR3 sequence (DNA): TGTGCCATCAGTGAGTCAAATACGGGACTCTCCTACACCTTC. It yields the protein CAISESNTGLSYTF.